One and the same sample provided the 18 T cell receptor beta chains below, sequenced in a study of OX40 agonist ivuxolimab in advanced cancers. The repertoire was sequenced with immunoSEQ multiplex PCR; TCRdb's copy has only in-frame clones and lacks some. The sample has 90,000 to 95,000 clones; approximately 80% are singletons. The material sequenced was CD4+ or CD8+ T cells sorted from blood, taken in a trial of the OX40 agonist ivuxolimab. These receptors all stem from an adult with an advanced solid tumor such as melanoma, head and neck, liver or kidney cancer.

The chain has TRBV7-9 and TRBJ2-3; D is ambiguous. Germline V gene lookup returns CDR1 SEHNR and CDR2 FQNEAQ (reference sequence). V gave up 5 bases and J gave up 2 bases, with 5 bases separating them. The CDR3 consists of 12 residues. The CDR3 loop reads CASSPDTDTQYF. CDR3 DNA sequence: TGTGCCAGCAGCCCAGACACAGATACGCAGTATTTT.

This chain links TRBV19 with TRBJ2-5; 9 positions match TRBD2. V dropped 3 bases and J dropped 6; count of bases not matched to a gene: 8. The germline CDR1 and CDR2 sequences are LNHDA and SQIVND (reference sequence). CDR3 length: 15 amino acids. This CDR3 is CASSMTWTSVQTQYF. DNA of the CDR3: TGTGCCAGTAGTATGACCTGGACTAGCGTACAGACCCAGTACTTC.

The rearrangement links TRBV6-1 to TRBJ2-1; 10 bases are a match to TRBD1. V lost 11 bases and J lost 4; bases outside the gene matches: 5. CDR3 size: 13 residues. Looked up from germline, CDR1 is MNHNS and CDR2 is SASEGT. CDR3 sequence (DNA): TGTGCCGCTGACAGGGGGCCTTACAATGAGCAGTTCTTC. Amino acid sequence: CAADRGPYNEQFF.

The chain employs TRBV4-3 and TRBJ1-1; the match to TRBD1 covers 7 bases. After removal of 4 bases from V and 4 bases from J, the junction contained 9 bases not matched to a gene. The CDR3 length is 15 residues. From germline, CDR1 is LGHNA and CDR2 YSLEER. The DNA for the CDR3 is TGCGCCAGCAGCCCAACTACAGGGGCGGGCACTGAAGCTTTCTTT. Translating gives CASSPTTGAGTEAFF.

The CDR3 DNA reads TGTGCCAGCACCCAGGGACCTAGCTACGAGCAGTACGTC. Protein product: CASTQGPSYEQYV. The chain links TRBV2 to TRBJ2-7; D may be TRBD1 or TRBD2 (5 bases each). There are 13 residues in the CDR3. Germline V lookup: CDR1 SNHLY, CDR2 FYNNEI. Trimming shortened V by 7 bases and J by 3 bases, and 13 bases separated the two germline ends.

The CDR3, as DNA: TGCGCCAGCAGCCAAGAATTCGGGACTACTGGAGACGAGCAGTACTTC. The encoded protein is CASSQEFGTTGDEQYF. The chain links TRBV4-1 to TRBJ2-7; 7 bases fit TRBD2. The ends lost 0 bases at V and 5 bases at J; junction bases unmatched: 10. The CDR3 has 16 residues. Germline V CDR1 and CDR2: MGHRA, YSYEKL.

J is TRBJ2-3 and V is TRBV5-4, with TRBD2 as a possible D gene (5 bases). The CDR3 length is 14 residues. Trimming cost V 4 bases and J 0 bases, with 9 bases left between them. Germline loops: CDR1 SGHNT, CDR2 YYREEE (reference sequence). The DNA of the CDR3 is TGTGCCAGCAGCCGGGAAACTAGCACAGATACGCAGTATTTT. Translation: CASSRETSTDTQYF.

This clone was seen more than once but under ten times. The chain links TRBV4-3 to TRBJ2-5, with D uncertain. Per germline, CDR1 LGHNA and CDR2 YSLEER. V was pared by 3 bases and J by 5 bases, with 13 bases between. The CDR3 loop spans 14 amino acids. CDR3 coding DNA: TGCGCCAGCAGCCAGATGACCGCCGCGGAGACCCAGTACTTC. This encodes CASSQMTAAETQYF.

The V gene is TRBV5-8, the J gene TRBJ1-2; a possible D gene is TRBD1 (6 bases). The V gene's germline CDR1 is SGHTS and CDR2 YDEGEE. Trimming took off 0 bases at V and 8 bases at J, with 17 bases between the two ends. This CDR3 contains 15 residues. The CDR3 DNA reads as TGTGCCAGCAGCTTGGAGACAGGTCGGGCCTGGGGCTACACCTTC. Its protein product is CASSLETGRAWGYTF.

The V gene is TRBV2, the J gene TRBJ1-2; 9 bases are a match to TRBD1. In germline, CDR1 is SNHLY, CDR2 FYNNEI. This CDR3 comprises 12 residues. Trimming cost V 7 bases and J 6 bases; bases outside gene matches: 3. Here the CDR3 DNA reads TGTGCCAGCATCGGACAGGGGAATGGCTACACCTTC. Protein: CASIGQGNGYTF.

This rearrangement joins TRBV19 to TRBJ2-1; no definite D call. CDR1 and CDR2 from the germline V gene are LNHDA and SQIVND (reference sequence). Deletions cut 3 bases from V and 0 bases from J, with 6 bases between. This CDR3 is 14 amino acids long. The CDR3 region has the DNA TGTGCCAGTAGTATCGAGGACTCCTACAATGAGCAGTTCTTC. It is translated as CASSIEDSYNEQFF.

The chain has TRBV5-8 and TRBJ2-5, with 7 bases matching TRBD1. Looked up from germline, CDR1 is SGHTS and CDR2 is YDEGEE. Trimming took 4 bases from V and 6 from J; bases not matched to a gene: 18. The CDR3 consists of 17 residues. CDR3 nucleotides: TGTGCCAGCAGCCCATATCCCGGCAGGGGGTCACCAAAGACCCAGTACTTC. This encodes CASSPYPGRGSPKTQYF.

The chain combines TRBV7-3 with TRBJ2-2, with 9 bases identical to TRBD1. CDR1 SGHTA and CDR2 FQGTGA come from the germline V gene. The junction had 4 bases not matched to a gene; V was cut back by 5 bases and J by 6 bases. The CDR3 contains 14 residues. CDR3: CASSRTGEAGELFF. Here the CDR3 DNA reads TGTGCCAGCAGCCGGACAGGGGAGGCCGGGGAGCTGTTTTTT.

The genes are TRBV28 and TRBJ2-1, with TRBD1 matching over 10 bases. Germline trimming cut 6 bases from V and 8 bases from J; bases unmatched to any gene: 31. The germline V gene has CDR1 MDHEN and CDR2 SYDVKM. The CDR3 has 22 residues. In DNA, the CDR3 is TGTGCCAGCAGCCCCTCCATCCTGGGTAACATTGTGGGGACAGGGGACATCCATGAGCAGTTCTTC. It is translated as CASSPSILGNIVGTGDIHEQFF.

This sequence joins TRBV18 and TRBJ2-5; either TRBD1 or TRBD2 may supply D (5 bases each). The CDR3 has 13 amino acids. The V and J ends lost 4 bases and 5 bases respectively, with 11 bases between them. Looked up from germline, CDR1 is KGHSH and CDR2 is LQKENI. As DNA, the CDR3 is TGTGCCAGCTCACAGGGACGTCTGGAGACCCAGTACTTC. This codes for CASSQGRLETQYF.

The J gene is TRBJ2-3, the V gene TRBV5-5; maybe TRBD1 (5 bases). Looked up from germline, CDR1 is SGHKS and CDR2 is YYEKEE (reference sequence). The CDR3 covers 15 residues. Trimming removed 0 bases from V and 6 bases from J, with 14 bases in between. The CDR3 is CASSLAGQGRDTQYF. Written as DNA, the CDR3 is TGTGCCAGCAGCTTGGCCGGGCAGGGTAGGGATACGCAGTATTTT.

The chain links TRBV20-1 to TRBJ1-2, with D hard to call. Trimming cost V 3 bases and J 3 bases, with 5 bases left between them. Germline values: CDR1 DFQATT, CDR2 SNEGSKA (reference sequence). This CDR3 spans 11 amino acids. CDR3 in DNA: TGCAGTGCTAGTGACCACTATGGCTACACCTTC. Residues: CSASDHYGYTF.

The chain has TRBV5-4 and TRBJ1-2; D is perhaps TRBD1 (6 bases). The germline V gene has CDR1 SGHNT and CDR2 YYREEE (reference sequence). CDR3 length equals 14 residues. Trimming pared 0 bases from V and 4 bases from J, leaving 10 bases between. CDR3 nucleotide sequence: TGTGCCAGCAGCTTGGTGGGGGGGGCCTATGGCTACACCTTC. Amino acid sequence: CASSLVGGAYGYTF.